This T cell receptor beta chain originates from a study of beta chain features in type 1 diabetes (dated by TCRdb to between 2017 and 2018). For the study in its entirety: Mean age, gender distribution, total cell number and subset yield did not differ between patients and healthy donors. Naive and central memory subsets were obtained from all 28 donors, but regulatory and stem cell-like memory subsets were isolated from only 8 patients and roughly eight healthy donors. In the study, TCRB repertoires of sorted circulating CD4+ T cell subsets from recently diagnosed type 1 diabetes patients were compared with those of matched healthy donors. A total of roughly 110 million sorted cells were examined across all samples, and the number of cells per subset was strongly correlated with RNA yield.

This clone was seen more than once but under ten times. No antigen is known for it. No much larger clone is present one base from it, and per-base qualities are unavailable. A single peripheral blood draw of approximately 100 mL on average was collected from each donor into heparinised tubes. Naive, central memory, regulatory and stem cell-like memory CD4+ T cells were sorted on a BD FACSAria II using a panel including CD45RO, CCR7, CD25, CD127, CD95 and CD27. All sorted populations exceeded 95% purity. Right away, PBMCs were isolated by Lymphoprep density gradient centrifugation and were stained directly, with no culture step. So that batch effects would be minimized, each experiment stained and sorted samples in pairs, pairing one healthy donor with one patient. V loses 6 bases of germline sequence and J loses 1 base, and the interval between the two ends is 7 bases. Via the germline V gene, CDR1 is SGHTA and CDR2 FQGNSA. From the cysteine up to the phenylalanine, the CDR3 has a length of 13 residues. The retained sequence is limited to the CDR3, 39 bases, with the frame set at the first base.

The High Capacity cDNA Reverse Transcription Kit was used to reverse transcribe all of the isolated RNA, meaning that expressed TCRB transcripts were what got sequenced. Naive, central memory and regulatory T cell samples underwent deep immunoSEQ sequencing, averaging about 3.3 million total reads per sample. Sorted cells were lysed in RLT buffer, and RNA was extracted using DNase-treated RNeasy Micro or Mini kits according to cell number. Each cell subset was processed on its own to prevent cross-contamination, while patient and healthy donor samples were processed together. TCRB sequences were amplified from cDNA with the immunoSEQ multiplex PCR, producing 87-bp fragments spanning the CDR3 region. Amplicons were sequenced on the Illumina HiSeq platform. The paper's processing steps were these. Synthetic template baselines were used to correct PCR bias computationally, reads within Hamming distance 2 were collapsed together, and singletons that could not be merged were discarded. By aligning reads against IMGT, V, D and J genes, CDR3 length, and insertions or deletions at six rearrangement sites were assigned. Within each subset, clonotype counts were normalized to the number of sorted cells before true diversity and Gini coefficients were calculated with the tcR R package. The overlap coefficient, calculated on TCRB nucleotide sequences, was used to quantify repertoire sharing. Out-of-frame TCRB sequences from naive cells were analyzed as a proxy for the pre-selection repertoire. The source is immuneACCESS, and TCRdb retained only in-frame sequences with V and J called. Part of the clones is not carried over; for the studies checked, unresolved V genes explain less than half of this, and the remainder is unexplained. V and J calls and clone size are given by that table; D and trimming were obtained from the DNA. Within this sample are 400,000 or so clones, with 10% to 15% of them counted one time only. The biggest ten clones account for over 0.008% of the sample.

What the authors observed across the whole study: Shorter templates might be favored by PCR, yet because patient and control samples were amplified and corrected together, any such skew would affect both groups equally. Because cDNA rather than genomic DNA was sequenced, highly expressing activated cells could have been over-represented, although no difference in activation and CD3 levels was found between groups. The naive, central memory and regulatory TCRB repertoires appeared to resemble one another more closely among patients than among healthy donors. Type 1 diabetes patients showed a moderate but significant shortening of TCRB CDR3 length in all four CD4+ subsets. At VDJ recombination sites, patients with type 1 diabetes made fewer insertions and deleted more nucleotides, a pattern implying thymic rearrangement abnormalities. Only small numbers of individuals were included in the HLA sub-analyses, which left unresolved whether HLA type had any influence on TCRB rearrangement.

Sequencing was performed on naive CD4+ T cells from blood. Taken with the paper, the label for cell subset or site translates to: true naive CD4+ T cells. The V and J genes are TRBV7-2 and TRBJ1-5; no D gene can be assigned with confidence. The sequence came from a woman under 30 with type 1 diabetes. The CDR3 region reads CASSVESNQPQHF. The bases read TGTGCCAGCAGTGTAGAGAGCAATCAGCCCCAGCATTTT. Reference TRBV7-2 and TRBJ1-5 genes cover what lies past the CDR3, so the full variable domain is GAGVSQSPSNKVTEKGKDVELRCDPISGHTALYWYRQSLGQGLEFLIYFQGNSAPDKSGLPSDRFSAERTGGSVSTLTIQRTQQEDSAVYLCASSVESNQPQHFGDGTRLSIL.